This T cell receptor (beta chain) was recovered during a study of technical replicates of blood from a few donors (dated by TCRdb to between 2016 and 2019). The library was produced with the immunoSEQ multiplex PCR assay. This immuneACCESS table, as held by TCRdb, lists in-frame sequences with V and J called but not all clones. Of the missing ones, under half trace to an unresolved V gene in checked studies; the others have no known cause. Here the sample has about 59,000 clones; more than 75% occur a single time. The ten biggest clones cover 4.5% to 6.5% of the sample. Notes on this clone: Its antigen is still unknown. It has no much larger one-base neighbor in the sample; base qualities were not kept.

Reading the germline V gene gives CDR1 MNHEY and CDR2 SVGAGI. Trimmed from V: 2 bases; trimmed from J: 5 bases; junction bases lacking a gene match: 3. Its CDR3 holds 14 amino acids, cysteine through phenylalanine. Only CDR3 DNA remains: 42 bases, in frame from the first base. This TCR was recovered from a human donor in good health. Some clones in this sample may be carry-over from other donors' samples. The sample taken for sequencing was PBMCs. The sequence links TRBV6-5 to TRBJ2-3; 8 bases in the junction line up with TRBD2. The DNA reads TGTGCCAGCAGTTACCGGGGGGGCCAAGATACGCAGTATTTT. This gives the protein CASSYRGGQDTQYF.